This T cell receptor beta chain emerged from a study of T cell responses to AZD1222 COVID-19 vaccine. Libraries were prepared by immunoSEQ multiplex PCR; TCRdb keeps only in-frame clonotypes and omits some of them. The data show under 150,000 clones, with roughly 91% seen just once and approximately 5.4% held by the top ten. Study-wide points: Researchers report vaccine-associated CD4 TCRs spanning spike, with dominance at 160-218 and 743-854. There were mostly white British donors and more females than males, and clonal diversity was possibly underestimated. Seropositivity was recorded at baseline in only a handful of AZD1222 recipients.

Notes on this clone: Its specificity is not known.

The sequenced sample was peripheral blood, obtained on day 0 of AZD1222 vaccination. This TCR derives from an adult in good health.

The CDR3 reads CATSRDLRGTGETQYF. CDR3 nucleotides: TGTGCCACCAGCAGAGATCTAAGGGGTACAGGAGAGACCCAGTACTTC. V and J are TRBV15 and TRBJ2-5; possibly TRBD1 for D (5 bases). This CDR3 has 16 residues. Germline CDR1 and CDR2: LNHNV and YYDKDF (reference sequence). Deletions cut 0 bases from V and 4 bases from J, with 15 bases between. The full variable domain, in which reference TRBV15 and TRBJ2-5 provide the parts outside the CDR3, is DAMVIQNPRYQVTQFGKPVTLSCSQTLNHNVMYWYQQKSSQAPKLLFHYYDKDFNNEADTPDNFQSRRPNTSFCFLDIRSPGLGDTAMYLCATSRDLRGTGETQYFGPGTRLLVL.